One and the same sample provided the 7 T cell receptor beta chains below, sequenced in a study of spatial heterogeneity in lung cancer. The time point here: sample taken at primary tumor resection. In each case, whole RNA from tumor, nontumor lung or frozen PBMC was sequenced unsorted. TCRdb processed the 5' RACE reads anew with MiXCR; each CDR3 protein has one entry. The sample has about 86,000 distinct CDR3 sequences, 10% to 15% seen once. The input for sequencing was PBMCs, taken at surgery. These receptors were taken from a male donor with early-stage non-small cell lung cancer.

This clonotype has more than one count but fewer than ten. CDR3 sequence reads: CASGLDLNQPQHF. The CDR3 DNA sequence: TGTGCTAGTGGTTTAGACCTCAATCAGCCCCAGCATTTT. The chain joins TRBV12-5 to TRBJ1-5; D call uncertain. Germline values: CDR1 LGHNT, CDR2 FRNRAP. The V and J ends lost 3 bases and 3 bases respectively, with 6 bases between them. This CDR3 comprises 13 residues.

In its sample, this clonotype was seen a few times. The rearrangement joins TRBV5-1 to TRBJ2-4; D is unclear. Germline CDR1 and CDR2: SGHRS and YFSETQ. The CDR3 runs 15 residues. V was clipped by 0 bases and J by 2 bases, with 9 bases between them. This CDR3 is CASSLGPFTKNIQYF. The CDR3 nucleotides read TGCGCCAGCAGCTTGGGACCTTTTACCAAAAACATTCAGTACTTC.

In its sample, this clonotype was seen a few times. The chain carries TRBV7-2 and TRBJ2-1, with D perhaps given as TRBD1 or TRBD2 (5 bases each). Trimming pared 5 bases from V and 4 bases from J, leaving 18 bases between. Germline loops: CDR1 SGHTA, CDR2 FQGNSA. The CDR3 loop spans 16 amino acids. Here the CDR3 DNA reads TGTGCCAGCAGCCCATTTACAGGCGGAGGTTACAATGAGCAGTTCTTC. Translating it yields CASSPFTGGGYNEQFF. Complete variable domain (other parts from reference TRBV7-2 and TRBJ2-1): GAGVSQSPSNKVTEKGKDVELRCDPISGHTALYWYRQSLGQGLEFLIYFQGNSAPDKSGLPSDRFSAERTGGSVSTLTIQRTQQEDSAVYLCASSPFTGGGYNEQFFGPGTRLTVL.

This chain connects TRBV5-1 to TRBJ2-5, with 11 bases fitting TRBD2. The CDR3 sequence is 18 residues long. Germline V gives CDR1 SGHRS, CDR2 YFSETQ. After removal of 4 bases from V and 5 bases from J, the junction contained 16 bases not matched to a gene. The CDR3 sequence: CASSLWSTSGRPKETQYF. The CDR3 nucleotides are TGCGCCAGCAGCCTATGGAGTACTAGCGGGAGACCCAAGGAGACCCAGTACTTC.

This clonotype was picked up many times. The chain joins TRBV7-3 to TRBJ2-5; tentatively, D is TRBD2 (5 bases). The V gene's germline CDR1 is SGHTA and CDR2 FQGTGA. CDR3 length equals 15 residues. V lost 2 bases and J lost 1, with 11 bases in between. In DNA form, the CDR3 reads TGTGCCAGCAGCTTAGGAGCGGTCCCCCAAGAGACCCAGTACTTC. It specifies CASSLGAVPQETQYF.

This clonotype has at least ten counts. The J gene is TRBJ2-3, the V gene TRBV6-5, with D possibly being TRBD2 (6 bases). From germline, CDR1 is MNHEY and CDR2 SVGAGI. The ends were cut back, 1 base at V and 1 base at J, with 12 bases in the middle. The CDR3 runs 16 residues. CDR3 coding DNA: TGTGCCAGCAGTTACTGGAGAGCGGGCGGCACAGATACGCAGTATTTT. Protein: CASSYWRAGGTDTQYF.

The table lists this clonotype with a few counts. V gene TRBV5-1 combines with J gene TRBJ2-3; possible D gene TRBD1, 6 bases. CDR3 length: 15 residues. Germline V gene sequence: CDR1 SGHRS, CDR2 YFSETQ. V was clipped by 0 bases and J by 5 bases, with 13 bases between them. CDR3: CASSLARGAGDTQYF. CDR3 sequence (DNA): TGCGCCAGCAGCTTGGCCAGGGGCGCAGGAGATACGCAGTATTTT. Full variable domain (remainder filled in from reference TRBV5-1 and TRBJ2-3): KAGVTQTPRYLIKTRGQQVTLSCSPISGHRSVSWYQQTPGQGLQFLFEYFSETQRNKGNFPGRFSGRQFSNSRSEMNVSTLELGDSALYLCASSLARGAGDTQYFGPGTRLTVL.